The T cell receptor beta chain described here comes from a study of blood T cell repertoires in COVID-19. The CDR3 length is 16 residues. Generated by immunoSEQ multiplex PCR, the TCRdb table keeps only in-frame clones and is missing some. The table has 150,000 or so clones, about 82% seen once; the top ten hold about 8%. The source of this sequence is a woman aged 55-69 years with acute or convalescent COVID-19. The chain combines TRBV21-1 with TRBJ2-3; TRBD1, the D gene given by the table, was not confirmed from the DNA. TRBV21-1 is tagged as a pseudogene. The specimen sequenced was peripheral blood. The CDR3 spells CASSKAFSTDTDTQYF. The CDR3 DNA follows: TGTGCCAGCAGCAAAGCCTTCTCGACAGACACAGATACGCAGTATTTT.